This TCR beta chain was sequenced during a study of OX40 agonist ivuxolimab in advanced cancers. Whole-study context: Patients with prior anti-PD-1, anti-PD-L1 or anti-CTLA-4 therapy were eligible; less than 50% had some. Study-wide results and limits: On average, a greater number of expanded clones characterised CD8+ T cells relative to CD4+. Among the lowest peripheral clonal expansion occurred in 0.1-3.0 mg/kg partial responders.

TCRdb keeps only in-frame clones here, not all; method: immunoSEQ multiplex PCR. Of about 91,000 clones in the sample, 87% were seen once. A word on this clone: As yet, its antigen is unknown.

With 4 bases removed from V and 7 bases from J, the gap between germline ends came to 16 bases. The germline V gene has CDR1 SGHDN and CDR2 FVKESK. The CDR3 has 14 residues. Patients were ruled out by autoimmune disease history or systemic immunosuppression. The source is an adult with an advanced solid tumor such as melanoma, head and neck, liver or kidney cancer. The specimen comprised CD4+ or CD8+ T cells sorted from blood, sampled in a trial of the OX40 agonist ivuxolimab. The chain uses TRBV14 and TRBJ1-1; perhaps TRBD1 as D (5 bases). The CDR3 DNA reads TGTGCCAGCAGCCCAAGCGGCCCCGGGGGTGAAGCTTTCTTT. Its protein is CASSPSGPGGEAFF.